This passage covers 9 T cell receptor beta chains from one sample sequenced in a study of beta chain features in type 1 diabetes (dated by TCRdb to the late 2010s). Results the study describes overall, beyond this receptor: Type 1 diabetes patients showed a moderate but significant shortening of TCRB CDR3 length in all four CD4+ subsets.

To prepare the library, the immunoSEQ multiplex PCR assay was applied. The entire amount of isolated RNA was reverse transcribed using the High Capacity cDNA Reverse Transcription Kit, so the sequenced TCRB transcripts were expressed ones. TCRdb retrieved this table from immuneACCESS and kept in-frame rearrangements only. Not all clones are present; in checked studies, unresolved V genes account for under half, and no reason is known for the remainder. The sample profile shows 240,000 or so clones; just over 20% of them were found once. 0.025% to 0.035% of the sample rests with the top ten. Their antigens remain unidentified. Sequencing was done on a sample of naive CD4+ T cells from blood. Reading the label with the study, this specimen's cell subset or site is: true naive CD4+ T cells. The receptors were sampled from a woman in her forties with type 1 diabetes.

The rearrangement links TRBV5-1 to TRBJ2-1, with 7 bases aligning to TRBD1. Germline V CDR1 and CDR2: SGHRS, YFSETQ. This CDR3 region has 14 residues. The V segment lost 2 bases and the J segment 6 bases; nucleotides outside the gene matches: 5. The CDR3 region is CASSFGDRTNEQFF. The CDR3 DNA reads TGCGCCAGCAGCTTTGGGGACAGAACCAATGAGCAGTTCTTC. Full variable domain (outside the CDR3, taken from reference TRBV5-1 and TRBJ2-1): KAGVTQTPRYLIKTRGQQVTLSCSPISGHRSVSWYQQTPGQGLQFLFEYFSETQRNKGNFPGRFSGRQFSNSRSEMNVSTLELGDSALYLCASSFGDRTNEQFFGPGTRLTVL.

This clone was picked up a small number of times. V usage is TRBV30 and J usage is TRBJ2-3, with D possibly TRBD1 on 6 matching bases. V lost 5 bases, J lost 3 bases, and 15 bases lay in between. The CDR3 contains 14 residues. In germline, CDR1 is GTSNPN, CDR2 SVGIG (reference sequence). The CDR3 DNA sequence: TGTGCCTGGGGTGGGACATTAATAACAGATACGCAGTATTTT. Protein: CAWGGTLITDTQYF. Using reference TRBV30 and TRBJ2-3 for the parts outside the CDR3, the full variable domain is SQTIHQWPATLVQPVGSPLSLECTVEGTSNPNLYWYRQAAGRGLQLLFYSVGIGQISSEVPQNLSASRPQDRQFILSSKKLLLSDSGFYLCAWGGTLITDTQYFGPGTRLTVL.

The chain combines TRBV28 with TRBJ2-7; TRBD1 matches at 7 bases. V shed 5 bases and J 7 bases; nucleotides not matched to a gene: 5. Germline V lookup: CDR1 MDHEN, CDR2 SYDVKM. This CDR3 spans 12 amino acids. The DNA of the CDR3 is TGTGCCAGCAGTCTGACAGGGAAAGAGCAGTACTTC. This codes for CASSLTGKEQYF.

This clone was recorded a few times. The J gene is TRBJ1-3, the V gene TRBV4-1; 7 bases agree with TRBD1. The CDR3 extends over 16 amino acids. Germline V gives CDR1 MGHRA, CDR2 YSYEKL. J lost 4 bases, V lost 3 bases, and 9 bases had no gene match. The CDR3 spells CASSQRGDSLGNTIYF. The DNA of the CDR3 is TGCGCCAGCAGCCAGCGGGGGGACAGTCTAGGAAACACCATATATTTT.

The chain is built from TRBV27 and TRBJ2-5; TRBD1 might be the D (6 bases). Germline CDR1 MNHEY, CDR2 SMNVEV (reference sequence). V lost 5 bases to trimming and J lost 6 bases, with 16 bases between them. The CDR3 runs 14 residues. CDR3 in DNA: TGTGCCAGCAGTCTACAGGGTGTAGGACAGACCCAGTACTTC. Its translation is CASSLQGVGQTQYF.

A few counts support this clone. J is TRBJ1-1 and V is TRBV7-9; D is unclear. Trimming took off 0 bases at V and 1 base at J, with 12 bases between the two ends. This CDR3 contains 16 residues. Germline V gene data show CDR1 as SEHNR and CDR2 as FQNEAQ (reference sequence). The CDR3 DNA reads TGTGCCAGCAGCTTAGCTGCAGCCCCGGGGAACACTGAAGCTTTCTTT. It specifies CASSLAAAPGNTEAFF.

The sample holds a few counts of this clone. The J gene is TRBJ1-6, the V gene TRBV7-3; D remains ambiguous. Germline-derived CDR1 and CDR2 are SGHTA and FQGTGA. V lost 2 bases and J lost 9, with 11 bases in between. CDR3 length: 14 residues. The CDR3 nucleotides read TGTGCCAGCAGCTTATTGTCCGGGAGTTCACCCCTCCACTTT. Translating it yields CASSLLSGSSPLHF.

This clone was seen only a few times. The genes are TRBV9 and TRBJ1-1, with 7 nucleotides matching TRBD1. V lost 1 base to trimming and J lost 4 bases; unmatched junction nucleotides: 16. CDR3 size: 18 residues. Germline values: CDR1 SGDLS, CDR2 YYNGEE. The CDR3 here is CASSVSQYNRAGGTEAFF. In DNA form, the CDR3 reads TGTGCCAGCAGCGTAAGTCAATACAATCGGGCAGGGGGCACTGAAGCTTTCTTT. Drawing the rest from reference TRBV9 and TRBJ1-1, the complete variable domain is DSGVTQTPKHLITATGQRVTLRCSPRSGDLSVYWYQQSLDQGLQFLIQYYNGEERAKGNILERFSAQQFPDLHSELNLSSLELGDSALYFCASSVSQYNRAGGTEAFFGQGTRLTVV.

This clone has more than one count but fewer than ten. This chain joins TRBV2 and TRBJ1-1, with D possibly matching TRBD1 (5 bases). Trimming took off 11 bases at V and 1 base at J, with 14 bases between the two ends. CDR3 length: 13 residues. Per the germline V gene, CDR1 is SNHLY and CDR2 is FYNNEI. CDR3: CASQGAGNTEAFF. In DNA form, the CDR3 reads TGTGCCTCCCAAGGGGCAGGGAACACTGAAGCTTTCTTT.